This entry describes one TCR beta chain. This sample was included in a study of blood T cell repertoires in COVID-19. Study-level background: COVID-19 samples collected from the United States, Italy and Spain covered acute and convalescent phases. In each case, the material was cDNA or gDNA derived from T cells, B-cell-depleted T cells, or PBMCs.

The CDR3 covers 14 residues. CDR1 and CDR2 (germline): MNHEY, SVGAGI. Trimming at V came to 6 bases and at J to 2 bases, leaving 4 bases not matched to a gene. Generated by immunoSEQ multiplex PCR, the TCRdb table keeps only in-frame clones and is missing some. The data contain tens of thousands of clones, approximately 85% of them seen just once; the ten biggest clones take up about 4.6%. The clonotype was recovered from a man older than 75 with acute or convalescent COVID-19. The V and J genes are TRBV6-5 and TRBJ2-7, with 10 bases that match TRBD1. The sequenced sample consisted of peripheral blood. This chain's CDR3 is CASRRQGAAYEQYF. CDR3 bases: TGTGCCAGCAGGAGACAGGGGGCCGCCTACGAGCAGTACTTC.